This T cell receptor beta chain was recorded in a study of OX40 agonist ivuxolimab in advanced cancers. Using immunoSEQ multiplex PCR, the repertoire was profiled, and TCRdb retains in-frame clones only, with some absent. Of over 85,000 clones detected, roughly 87% appear once; the ten largest clones hold around 1.6%. Germline V gene sequence: CDR1 SQVTM, CDR2 ANQGSEA. The CDR3 has 13 amino acids. Between the trimmed V and J ends, which lost 0 bases and 5 bases, there was a span of 11 bases. This sample comprised CD4+ or CD8+ T cells sorted from blood, obtained in a trial of the OX40 agonist ivuxolimab. This clonotype was sampled from an adult with an advanced solid tumor such as melanoma, head and neck, liver or kidney cancer. This chain joins TRBV29-1 and TRBJ2-7; possibly TRBD1 for D (6 bases). The DNA of the CDR3 is TGCAGCGTTGAAGACTGGCAGGGGAACGAGCAGTACTTC. Translated, it gives CSVEDWQGNEQYF.